These T cell receptor beta chains were read from a single sample in a study of blood T cell repertoires in COVID-19. Only in-frame clones appear in the TCRdb table, and some are missing; sequencing was by immunoSEQ multiplex PCR. The repertoire holds some 190,000 clones, around 85% seen once, with around 6.9% in the top ten. Source material: peripheral blood. Receptors were obtained from an elderly man with COVID-19, enrolled during active disease. CDR3s include the opening cysteine and the closing phenylalanine or tryptophan. The D gene is left open where the match is weak. Some rows have no size entry. The others give once, few or many, or a class for an expanded clone.

V gene: TRBV4-3; D gene: TRBD2; J gene: TRBJ2-7; clone size: NA; CDR3 protein: CASSQGLAATSYEQYF; CDR3 DNA: TGCGCCAGCAGCCAAGGGCTAGCGGCGACCTCCTACGAGCAGTACTTC
V gene: TRBV7-3; D gene: NA; J gene: TRBJ1-1; clone size: NA; CDR3 protein: CASSLIPRSGVGGEAFF; CDR3 DNA: TGTGCCAGCAGCTTAATACCACGAAGTGGGGTAGGAGGTGAAGCTTTCTTT
V gene: TRBV28; D gene: NA; J gene: TRBJ1-5; clone size: NA; CDR3 protein: CASGHQKYQPQHF; CDR3 DNA: TGTGCCAGCGGACACCAAAAGTATCAGCCCCAGCATTTT
V gene: TRBV5-6; D gene: NA; J gene: TRBJ1-6; clone size: NA; CDR3 protein: CASSFLSQALSPLHF; CDR3 DNA: TGTGCCAGCAGCTTTCTTAGTCAAGCTCTCTCACCCCTCCACTTT
V gene: TRBV11-2; D gene: NA; J gene: TRBJ1-3; clone size: NA; CDR3 protein: CASTLGSSSGNTIYF; CDR3 DNA: TGTGCCAGCACCTTAGGATCTAGCTCTGGAAACACCATATATTTT
V gene: TRBV5-1; D gene: TRBD1; J gene: TRBJ1-6; clone size: NA; CDR3 protein: CASSLVAGGNISPLHF; CDR3 DNA: TGCGCCAGCAGCTTGGTGGCAGGGGGGAATATTTCACCCCTCCACTTT
V gene: TRBV12-3/TRBV12-4; D gene: TRBD1; J gene: TRBJ1-1; clone size: NA; CDR3 protein: CASSTNRGGEAFF; CDR3 DNA: TGTGCCAGCAGTACGAACAGGGGGGGAGAAGCTTTCTTT
V gene: TRBV7-2; D gene: TRBD2; J gene: TRBJ2-1; clone size: NA; CDR3 protein: CASSSERGGQSEQFF; CDR3 DNA: TGTGCCAGCAGCTCCGAGCGGGGGGGCCAGAGTGAGCAGTTCTTC
V gene: TRBV6-1; D gene: TRBD1; J gene: TRBJ1-3; clone size: NA; CDR3 protein: CASSEGTGYGNTIYF; CDR3 DNA: TGTGCCAGCAGTGAGGGGACAGGGTATGGAAACACCATATATTTT
V gene: TRBV11-2; D gene: NA; J gene: TRBJ1-2; clone size: few; CDR3 protein: CASSLSTGNGYTF; CDR3 DNA: TGTGCCAGCAGCTTATCAACAGGGAACGGCTACACCTTC
V gene: TRBV6-5; D gene: NA; J gene: TRBJ2-2; clone size: NA; CDR3 protein: CASSIQGSGELFF; CDR3 DNA: TGTGCCAGCAGTATACAGGGTTCCGGGGAGCTGTTTTTT
V gene: TRBV2; D gene: NA; J gene: TRBJ1-5; clone size: NA; CDR3 protein: CASSARRAYNQPQHF; CDR3 DNA: TGTGCCAGCAGTGCACGCAGGGCCTACAATCAGCCCCAGCATTTT
V gene: TRBV5-1; D gene: TRBD2; J gene: TRBJ2-2; clone size: NA; CDR3 protein: CASSLASGGLGTGELFF; CDR3 DNA: TGCGCCAGCAGCTTGGCCTCGGGGGGATTGGGCACCGGGGAGCTGTTTTTT
V gene: TRBV4-1; D gene: NA; J gene: TRBJ2-7; clone size: many; CDR3 protein: CASSQFQGSYEQYF; CDR3 DNA: TGCGCCAGCAGCCAATTTCAGGGGTCCTACGAGCAGTACTTC
V gene: TRBV5-5; D gene: TRBD1; J gene: TRBJ1-1; clone size: NA; CDR3 protein: CASSPNGQGRTEAFF; CDR3 DNA: TGTGCCAGCAGCCCGAATGGACAGGGGAGGACTGAAGCTTTCTTT
V gene: TRBV11-3; D gene: TRBD1; J gene: TRBJ2-1; clone size: NA; CDR3 protein: CASSFGQERYNEQLF; CDR3 DNA: TGTGCCAGCAGCTTCGGACAGGAGCGTTACAATGAGCAGCTCTTC
V gene: TRBV7-9; D gene: TRBD1; J gene: TRBJ1-3; clone size: NA; CDR3 protein: CASSYTGGRSGNTIYF; CDR3 DNA: TGTGCCAGCAGCTACACAGGGGGCCGCTCTGGAAACACCATATATTTT
V gene: TRBV19; D gene: NA; J gene: TRBJ1-1; clone size: NA; CDR3 protein: CASTPWRGVDTEAFF; CDR3 DNA: TGTGCCAGTACCCCATGGAGGGGCGTGGACACTGAAGCTTTCTTT
V gene: TRBV5-4; D gene: TRBD2; J gene: TRBJ2-7; clone size: NA; CDR3 protein: CASSTGGAYEQYF; CDR3 DNA: TGTGCCAGCAGCACGGGAGGGGCCTACGAGCAGTACTTC
V gene: TRBV10-3; D gene: NA; J gene: TRBJ1-6; clone size: NA; CDR3 protein: CATTSGHRNSPLHF; CDR3 DNA: TGTGCCACCACCTCGGGACACCGTAATTCACCCCTCCACTTT
V gene: TRBV18; D gene: NA; J gene: TRBJ1-1; clone size: NA; CDR3 protein: CASSPRAGDEAFF; CDR3 DNA: TGTGCCAGCTCACCAAGGGCAGGGGATGAAGCTTTCTTT
V gene: TRBV6-2/TRBV6-3; D gene: NA; J gene: TRBJ2-4; clone size: NA; CDR3 protein: CASSYGQLPFQYF; CDR3 DNA: TGTGCCAGCAGTTACGGACAGCTACCCTTTCAGTACTTC
V gene: TRBV5-1; D gene: TRBD2; J gene: TRBJ2-5; clone size: NA; CDR3 protein: CASSQRGGGETQYF; CDR3 DNA: TGCGCCAGCAGCCAGCGGGGGGGCGGGGAGACCCAGTACTTC
V gene: TRBV2; D gene: NA; J gene: TRBJ1-2; clone size: NA; CDR3 protein: CASSELQGEGYTF; CDR3 DNA: TGTGCCAGCAGTGAATTACAGGGCGAAGGCTACACCTTC
V gene: TRBV6-4; D gene: NA; J gene: TRBJ2-7; clone size: NA; CDR3 protein: CASSDQGGSYEQYF; CDR3 DNA: TGTGCCAGCAGTGACCAAGGGGGCTCCTACGAGCAGTACTTC
V gene: TRBV3-1/TRBV3-2; D gene: TRBD2; J gene: TRBJ2-3; clone size: NA; CDR3 protein: CASSLGGAGTDTQYF; CDR3 DNA: TGTGCCAGCAGCCTCGGGGGGGCCGGCACAGATACGCAGTATTTT
V gene: TRBV7-2; D gene: TRBD1; J gene: TRBJ1-4; clone size: NA; CDR3 protein: CASSPQTGSGEKLFF; CDR3 DNA: TGTGCCAGCAGCCCGCAGACAGGGTCGGGAGAAAAACTGTTTTTT
V gene: TRBV27; D gene: TRBD2; J gene: TRBJ2-1; clone size: NA; CDR3 protein: CASSRLAGGSYNEQFF; CDR3 DNA: TGTGCCAGCAGCCGTTTAGCGGGTGGCTCCTACAATGAGCAGTTCTTC
V gene: TRBV11-3; D gene: NA; J gene: TRBJ1-1; clone size: NA; CDR3 protein: CASSAPGVGDTEAFF; CDR3 DNA: TGTGCCAGCAGCGCTCCGGGCGTCGGGGACACTGAAGCTTTCTTT
V gene: TRBV6-1; D gene: NA; J gene: TRBJ2-2; clone size: NA; CDR3 protein: CASSEGSLGRANTGELFF; CDR3 DNA: TGTGCCAGCAGTGAAGGGTCTCTGGGCAGGGCGAACACCGGGGAGCTGTTTTTT
V gene: TRBV5-4; D gene: NA; J gene: TRBJ2-3; clone size: NA; CDR3 protein: CASSLGATDTQYF; CDR3 DNA: TGTGCCAGCAGCTTGGGGGCAACAGATACGCAGTATTTT